The entry below describes one TCR beta chain. The antigen remains undetermined. This specimen belongs to a study of T cell responses to AZD1222 COVID-19 vaccine. Repertoires were generated with immunoSEQ multiplex PCR, while TCRdb's copy carries only in-frame clones and drops some. The table has some 170,000 clones, approximately 88% seen once. Study outcomes and limitations: Possibly, clonal diversity was underestimated; donors were largely white British and included more females. Sampling captured repertoires only after the peak T cell response.

Trimming took 5 bases from V and 8 from J; bases not matched to a gene: 7. Germline loops: CDR1 SGHRS, CDR2 YFSETQ. This CDR3 has 13 residues. The chain uses TRBV5-1 and TRBJ2-1; the match to TRBD1 covers 7 bases. The receptor was isolated from an adult in good health. Sample: peripheral blood, taken on day 0 of AZD1222 vaccination. The CDR3 is CASSLRQGYEQFF. Written as DNA, the CDR3 is TGCGCCAGCAGTTTAAGACAGGGTTATGAGCAGTTCTTC.